What follows are 4 T cell receptor beta chains derived from one specimen sequenced in a study of shared clonotypes between healthy human individuals. CD45RO negativity and positive selection for CCR7 defined naive CD8 cells, a population that excluded terminally differentiated effector memory CD45RA+ cells. Here immunoSEQ multiplex PCR was the method, and the copy in TCRdb shows in-frame clones only, minus some. The sample has around 2,000,000 clones, about 93% seen once; the top ten hold about 1.5%. Source material: naive CD8+ T cells from PBMCs. All receptors derive from a man in his late teens or twenties in good health. Some clones in this sample may be carry-over from other donors' samples.

This sequence joins TRBV4-1 and TRBJ2-3; D is perhaps TRBD2 (6 bases). CDR1 is MGHRA and CDR2 is YSYEKL in the germline V gene. This CDR3 has 16 residues. V lost 4 bases to trimming and J lost 0 bases, with 14 bases between them. The CDR3 DNA is TGCGCCAGCAGCCGTCCTAGCGACTATAGCACAGATACGCAGTATTTT. Its translation is CASSRPSDYSTDTQYF.

The chain carries TRBV5-8 and TRBJ2-1; D is unclear. Trimming took off 1 base at V and 6 bases at J, with 8 bases between the two ends. The CDR3 totals 13 residues. The V gene's germline CDR1 is SGHTS and CDR2 YDEGEE. The CDR3 region is CASSLIFGNEQFF. The CDR3 DNA is TGTGCCAGCAGCTTGATTTTCGGCAATGAGCAGTTCTTC.

This sequence joins TRBV15 and TRBJ1-1, with D unresolved. Germline values: CDR1 LNHNV, CDR2 YYDKDF (reference sequence). This CDR3 has 14 amino acids. V was cut by 1 base and J by 1 base, with 7 bases left in between. In DNA form, the CDR3 reads TGTGCCACCAGCAGAGTTCAAGGGAACACTGAAGCTTTCTTT. Translating gives CATSRVQGNTEAFF.

This sequence joins TRBV9 and TRBJ2-3, with 10 bases lining up with TRBD2. The CDR3 runs 16 residues. The germline V gene encodes CDR1 SGDLS and CDR2 YYNGEE. V lost 2 bases to trimming and J lost 2 bases; unmatched junction nucleotides: 5. In DNA form, the CDR3 reads TGTGCCAGCAGCGTTTACGGACTAGCGGCCACAGATACGCAGTATTTT. It codes for CASSVYGLAATDTQYF.